The entry that follows covers one T cell receptor beta chain sequence. Its antigen remains undetermined. Per-base qualities were not stored, and no clone one base away is much larger. TCRbeta CDR3 regions were amplified from genomic DNA by means of the immunoSEQ Assay, a bias-controlled multiplex PCR. In the source study's methods: Within the assay, amplification of reference gene primers was used to estimate how many nucleated cells each sample contained. To quantify the absolute abundance of each unique TCRbeta CDR3 rearrangement, sequence reads were collapsed and filtered. For each sample, productive Simpson clonality was calculated as the square root of Simpson's diversity index over productive rearrangements. In its TCRdb copy, this immuneACCESS table keeps in-frame sequences only and misses some clones. Where compared with another copy, unresolved V genes explain less than half of these, and the others have no known cause. For V, J and clone size, that table is used; D and trimming come from the DNA. In all, the sample holds 200,000 to 300,000 clones, and around 86% of those were seen once. The top ten clones comprise roughly 3.5% of the sample.

The sample comes from a study of blood T cell repertoires in COVID-19 (dated by TCRdb to about 2020). A note on the overall study: Samples covering the acute and convalescent phases of COVID-19 were provided by collaborators in the United States, Italy and Spain. The prospective study material was composed of cDNA or gDNA derived from T cells, B-cell-depleted T cells, or PBMCs. Subjects who had been exposed to COVID-19, were actively infected with it, or had recovered from it provided the deeply sampled blood TCRbeta repertoires that made up the dataset. The repertoires were made available in a free public database intended to serve as a resource for research on the immune response to SARS-CoV-2. The samples were drawn from the first 160 participants of the ongoing ImmuneRACE study and from more than 1,000 subjects provided by 6 global collaborators. Nearly every sample came with metadata listing a de-identified subject ID, COVID-19 status, age in years and sex. Where available, HLA class I and class II types were taken from metadata supplied by the sample provider and were not determined by assay-based typing.

The paper's findings and limits, for the study overall: How much clinical and demographic metadata was included differed by source and by participant, and the metadata was provided uncurated.

The cysteine opens and the phenylalanine closes a CDR3 of 15 amino acids. Only the CDR3 part of the read is kept: 45 bases, read in frame from the first base. The CDR1 and CDR2 encoded by the germline V gene are SGDLS and YYNGEE. V gives up 4 bases and J gives up 0 bases, and the segment between their germline ends measures 12 bases. Enrolling through a virtual design, the prospective study's participants ranged in age from roughly 18 to 89 years and lived across 20 to 25 United States geographic areas. Cohort assignment in the prospective study relied on participant-reported clinical history from a screening survey and a study questionnaire. In the prospective study, whole blood, serum and a nasopharyngeal or oropharyngeal swab were collected from each participant by mobile phlebotomists. Over an approximately two-month period, participants in the prospective study had the option of providing additional blood draws and questionnaires. Blood samples from the prospective study were shipped frozen or at room temperature prior to DNA extraction.

Material: PBMCs or T cells enriched from blood (not recorded which). The sequence links TRBV9 to TRBJ2-3; too little of a D gene remains to name it. The source is a woman in her forties with acute COVID-19. CDR3 region: CASSLAGLSTDTQYF. The sequenced DNA is TGTGCCAGCAGCTTAGCCGGGTTGAGCACAGATACGCAGTATTTT.